This T cell receptor (beta chain) was sequenced in a study of T cells expressing NK-cell markers. The wider study: Sorted CD3+CD56+NKG2C+, CD3+CD56+NKG2C- and CD3+CD56-NKG2C+ T-cell subsets were beta-chain profiled. The authors sequenced eight donors, of whom seven were HCMV-seropositive and one was seronegative. Study outcomes and limitations: NKG2C+ dominant clonotypes from over five donors made up about 1.0-7.5% of CD8+ T cells.

This CDR3 has 17 residues. Germline V gives CDR1 SGHTA, CDR2 FQGNSA. A remark on this clonotype: Its antigen remains unidentified.

With UMIs, 5'RACE template switching was used to make TCR beta cDNA. From the 5' RACE reads, TCRdb lists one entry per CDR3 protein and no DNA. The sample data list a few hundred thousand distinct CDR3 sequences. The chain recombines TRBV7-2 with TRBJ2-3; TCRdb names TRBD1, which stays unverified in the absence of DNA. The sample consisted of blood T cells: a sorted CD56 or NKG2C T cell subset, CD4+ or CD8+ T cells, or bulk PBMC T cells (not recorded which). The TCR comes from a man aged 18 to 29 in good health. CDR3 amino acids: CASSRRQGPLSGDTQYF. Full variable domain (outside the CDR3, taken from reference TRBV7-2 and TRBJ2-3): GAGVSQSPSNKVTEKGKDVELRCDPISGHTALYWYRQSLGQGLEFLIYFQGNSAPDKSGLPSDRFSAERTGGSVSTLTIQRTQQEDSAVYLCASSRRQGPLSGDTQYFGPGTRLTVL.